Presented here are 10 T cell receptor beta chains from one specimen sequenced in a study of response to subunit inactivated influenza vaccine. TCRdb ran MiXCR on the RT-PCR reads and lists one entry per CDR3 protein. The sample shows hundreds of thousands of distinct CDR3 sequences, over 9% of them seen only once. The same data also went into a second study, on T cells expressing NK-cell markers. According to that study: It was by 5'RACE template switching with UMIs that TCR beta cDNA was made.

This specimen was PBMCs from blood, taken on the day of vaccination. These receptor sequences come from a man in his forties or fifties who received an inactivated influenza vaccine.

The chain links TRBV4-3 to TRBJ2-7, with D perhaps TRBD2 (6 bases). The germline V gene has CDR1 LGHNA and CDR2 YSLEER. The CDR3 is 16 amino acids. The V and J ends lost 0 bases and 2 bases respectively, with 14 bases between them. The CDR3 DNA is TGCGCCAGCAGCCAAGATCCGGCGGGGACGACCTACGAGCAGTACTTC. It translates to CASSQDPAGTTYEQYF.

This clonotype was counted many times. This chain links TRBV10-3 with TRBJ2-3; 9 bases are a match to TRBD2. The germline V gene has CDR1 ENHRY and CDR2 SYGVKD. The length of the CDR3 is 18 residues. With V trimmed by 2 bases and J by 5 bases, 14 bases remained unmatched. CDR3 coding DNA: TGTGCCATCAGTGAGATAGGGACTGGTCTAGCGGGGAAAGATACGCAGTATTTT. Translated, it gives CAISEIGTGLAGKDTQYF.

The chain recombines TRBV9 with TRBJ2-2, with 12 bases identical to TRBD2. In germline, CDR1 is SGDLS, CDR2 YYNGEE. J lost 1 base, V lost 3 bases, and 1 base had no gene match. The CDR3 runs to 16 residues. CDR3 sequence: CASSETSGRNTGELFF. CDR3 nucleotide sequence: TGTGCCAGCAGCGAGACTAGCGGGAGGAACACCGGGGAGCTGTTTTTT. Together with reference TRBV9 and TRBJ2-2, the CDR3 gives the full variable domain: DSGVTQTPKHLITATGQRVTLRCSPRSGDLSVYWYQQSLDQGLQFLIQYYNGEERAKGNILERFSAQQFPDLHSELNLSSLELGDSALYFCASSETSGRNTGELFFGEGSRLTVL.

This clonotype was observed a handful of times. The chain combines TRBV3-1 with TRBJ1-2; D not resolved. Between the trimmed V and J ends, which lost 2 bases and 5 bases, there was a span of 3 bases. The CDR3 is 11 residues long. Germline V gene data show CDR1 as LGHDT and CDR2 as YNNKEL (reference sequence). This CDR3 reads CASSQSYGYTF. The DNA for the CDR3 is TGTGCCAGCAGCCAATCGTATGGCTACACCTTC.

In this sample, this clonotype turned up a few times. V gene TRBV5-1 combines with J gene TRBJ1-3, with no clear D. The CDR3 runs to 14 residues. Germline V gene sequence: CDR1 SGHRS, CDR2 YFSETQ. Trimming pared 0 bases from V and 7 bases from J, leaving 11 bases between. The CDR3 DNA reads TGCGCCAGCAGCTTGGTTCCCTGGTCGAACACCATATATTTT. It yields the protein CASSLVPWSNTIYF.

In this sample, this clonotype turned up a few times. The CDR3 DNA is TGTGCCAGCAGCTTCAGCCCGGGACAGGCTTACGAGCAGTACTTC. Translating it yields CASSFSPGQAYEQYF. V is TRBV7-2 and J is TRBJ2-7; 8 bases match TRBD1. Germline V gives CDR1 SGHTA, CDR2 FQGNSA. J gave up 4 bases and V 3 bases, and 8 bases lay outside the gene matches. The CDR3 is 15 residues long.

This clonotype has more than one count but fewer than ten. The chain employs TRBV7-9 and TRBJ2-7, with no clear D. The CDR3 has 14 residues. CDR1 is SEHNR and CDR2 is FQNEAQ in the germline V gene (reference sequence). V was trimmed by 1 base and J by 5 bases, leaving 12 bases between them. Here the CDR3 DNA reads TGTGCCAGCAGCTTAGGATCCCTTGTCGACGAGCAGTACTTC. It yields the protein CASSLGSLVDEQYF.

This clonotype showed up many times. This rearrangement joins TRBV28 to TRBJ1-6, with D unresolved. The CDR3 sequence is 15 residues long. Germline values: CDR1 MDHEN, CDR2 SYDVKM. V was shortened by 4 bases and J by 7 bases, with 14 bases between the two germline ends. The CDR3 is CASSWIRRENSPLHF. The CDR3 nucleotides read TGTGCCAGCAGTTGGATCCGGCGCGAGAATTCACCCCTCCACTTT.

This clonotype was seen many times. The chain recombines TRBV12-3 or TRBV12-4 with TRBJ2-1; 12 bases line up with TRBD2. CDR3 size: 14 residues. V was clipped by 7 bases and J by 7 bases; unmatched bases: 5. DNA for the CDR3: TGTGCCAGCAATGGTGGACTAGCGGGGAATGAGCAGTTCTTC. The encoded protein is CASNGGLAGNEQFF.

Only a few counts were recorded for this clonotype. The V and J genes are TRBV20-1 and TRBJ2-7; 8 bases fit TRBD1. Trimming took 6 bases from V and 0 from J; bases not matched to a gene: 4. The CDR3 contains 13 residues. Germline-derived CDR1 and CDR2 are DFQATT and SNEGSKA (reference sequence). The CDR3 region is CSAQGQDSYEQYF. The CDR3 nucleotides read TGCAGTGCCCAGGGACAGGACTCCTACGAGCAGTACTTC.